This T cell receptor (beta chain) stems from a study of lung T cells in sarcoidosis with Löfgren's syndrome. TCRdb reprocessed the reads with MiXCR, giving one entry per CDR3 protein. The sample lists 60,000 or so distinct CDR3 sequences, 21% occurring once. Findings and limits, study-wide: Shared TRAV12-1 and TRBV2 CDR3 motifs across Löfgren's syndrome patients reportedly suggested public CD4+ TCRs. Versus controls, Löfgren's syndrome patients reportedly showed TRAV12-1 and TRBV2 as most expanded.

This clonotype turned up a few times. The antigen is not known. V was pared by 8 bases and J by 0 bases, with 10 bases between. Germline assignment: CDR1 DFQATT and CDR2 SNEGSKA (reference sequence). CDR3 length: 13 residues. The material sequenced was CD4+ T cells from PBMCs. This sequence originates from a human donor with sarcoidosis (Löfgren's syndrome or another form), or a control subject (not recorded which). The rearrangement uses TRBV20-1 and TRBJ2-2; no firm D call. The CDR3 region is CSPALPNTGELFF. Written as DNA, the CDR3 is TGCAGTCCTGCCTTACCGAACACCGGGGAGCTGTTTTTT.